The 32 T cell receptor beta chains in this list originate from one sample, sequenced in a study of OX40 agonist ivuxolimab in advanced cancers. Sequencing was performed with immunoSEQ multiplex PCR; in TCRdb, only in-frame clones are kept and a portion is missing. Counted here are around 69,000 clones, nearly 90% occurring once; the ten biggest clones make up roughly 4%. Sequencing used CD4+ or CD8+ T cells sorted from blood, obtained in a trial of the OX40 agonist ivuxolimab. Receptor source: an adult with an advanced solid tumor such as melanoma, head and neck, liver or kidney cancer.

The chain is built from TRBV5-1 and TRBJ1-2, with 9 nucleotides matching TRBD1. CDR3 length: 14 residues. Germline-derived CDR1 and CDR2 are SGHRS and YFSETQ. J lost 4 bases, V lost 3 bases, and 4 bases had no gene match. The DNA for the CDR3 is TGCGCCAGCAGCTGGGACAGGGAGCTCTATGGCTACACCTTC. It specifies CASSWDRELYGYTF.

The chain couples TRBV7-6 to TRBJ1-4, with D uncertain. Between the trimmed V and J ends, which lost 4 bases and 2 bases, there was a span of 8 bases. The CDR3 is 14 residues long. Germline V lookup: CDR1 SGHVS, CDR2 FNYEAQ. Here the CDR3 reads CASSSAQTNEKLFF. In nucleotides, the CDR3 is TGTGCCAGCAGCTCGGCACAGACTAATGAAAAACTGTTTTTT.

J is TRBJ2-2 and V is TRBV7-9, with 7 bases matching TRBD1. Germline V CDR1 and CDR2: SEHNR, FQNEAQ (reference sequence). After removal of 6 bases from V and 0 bases from J, the junction contained 7 bases not matched to a gene. The length of the CDR3 is 16 residues. The CDR3 is CASRRTGTANTGELFF. For the CDR3, the DNA is TGTGCCAGCAGACGTACCGGGACAGCGAACACCGGGGAGCTGTTTTTT.

This chain uses TRBV4-2 with TRBJ2-1; D remains unclear. CDR1 LGHNA and CDR2 YNFKEQ come from the germline V gene. The CDR3 spans 11 residues. Trimming took off 7 bases at V and 6 bases at J, with 7 bases between the two ends. The CDR3 is CASKLSNEQFF. Written as DNA, the CDR3 is TGTGCCAGCAAACTAAGCAATGAGCAGTTCTTC.

The V gene is TRBV11-2, the J gene TRBJ2-7; unclear D gene. The germline V and J ends were trimmed by 6 bases and 3 bases, with 6 bases remaining between them. The CDR3 extends over 11 amino acids. Per germline, CDR1 SGHAT and CDR2 FQNNGV. The CDR3 protein is CASSGVYEQYF. As DNA, the CDR3 is TGTGCCAGCAGTGGGGTCTACGAGCAGTACTTC.

J is TRBJ2-5 and V is TRBV21-1. The J call is uncertain, as TRBJ2-7 better fits the DNA end. TRBV21-1 is a recognized pseudogene. The CDR3 is 12 residues long. The CDR3 DNA sequence: TGTGCCAGCAATAGAGTCGGCTACGAGCAGTACTTC. This gives the protein CASNRVGYEQYF.

The genes are TRBV5-1 and TRBJ1-2; D is uncertain. The CDR3 runs to 17 residues. CDR1 and CDR2 (germline): SGHRS, YFSETQ. Trimming cost V 4 bases and J 0 bases, with 19 bases left between them. The CDR3 DNA reads TGCGCCAGCAGCCCGGGTGGCCTCGGAGGGACTAACTATGGCTACACCTTC. Its protein product is CASSPGGLGGTNYGYTF.

The rearrangement joins TRBV18 to TRBJ2-3; no definite D call. V lost 0 bases and J lost 3, with 7 bases in between. This CDR3 comprises 14 residues. Germline V gene data show CDR1 as KGHSH and CDR2 as LQKENI. The CDR3 nucleotides read TGTGCCAGCTCACCACCGGCAGGTACAGATACGCAGTATTTT. The encoded protein is CASSPPAGTDTQYF.

This rearrangement joins TRBV5-1 to TRBJ2-7, with D perhaps TRBD1 (6 bases). Trimming removed 8 bases at V and 0 bases at J, with 15 bases between. The CDR3 contains 14 residues. The germline CDR1 and CDR2 sequences are SGHRS and YFSETQ. The CDR3 nucleotides are TGCGCCAGTGCCTCAGGGGAAAGCTCCTACGAGCAGTACTTC. It translates to CASASGESSYEQYF.

This sequence joins TRBV6-6 and TRBJ2-5; D remains unclear. Germline-derived CDR1 and CDR2 are MNHNY and SVGAGI (reference sequence). The CDR3 covers 14 residues. Trimming shortened V by 4 bases and J by 1 base, and 10 bases separated the two germline ends. As DNA, the CDR3 is TGTGCCAGCAGTTCTCATTGGGTCCAAGAGACCCAGTACTTC. It translates to CASSSHWVQETQYF.

The V call is TRBV19, the J call TRBJ1-4; D uncertain. Per the germline V gene, CDR1 is LNHDA and CDR2 is SQIVND (reference sequence). The CDR3 sequence is 15 residues long. Trimming took 7 bases from V and 8 from J, leaving 20 bases between them. The CDR3, as DNA: TGTGCCAGTACTCACGCTGGGGTACTGGGGGAAAAACTGTTTTTT. Residues: CASTHAGVLGEKLFF.

CDR3 amino acids: CATSPDPYPYNEQFF. CDR3 nucleotides: TGTGCCACCAGCCCGGACCCATATCCCTACAATGAGCAGTTCTTC. The rearrangement joins TRBV15 to TRBJ2-1, with unresolved D. Trimming cost V 5 bases and J 2 bases, with 13 bases left between them. The CDR3 is 15 residues long. The germline CDR1 and CDR2 sequences are LNHNV and YYDKDF (reference sequence).

This chain joins TRBV7-2 and TRBJ2-5; unclear D gene. Trimming removed 6 bases at V and 5 bases at J, with 19 bases between. The CDR3 consists of 15 residues. Germline V gene data show CDR1 as SGHTA and CDR2 as FQGNSA. The CDR3 loop reads CASSFSPLGRETQYF. The CDR3 coding sequence is TGTGCCAGCAGTTTTTCCCCCCTAGGAAGGGAGACCCAGTACTTC.

The chain employs TRBV5-1 and TRBJ1-2; no definite D call. Germline values: CDR1 SGHRS, CDR2 YFSETQ. V was shortened by 2 bases and J by 8 bases, with 10 bases between the two germline ends. This CDR3 has 12 amino acids. This chain's CDR3 is CASSLTDVGYTF. CDR3 DNA: TGCGCCAGCAGCTTAACGGACGTGGGCTACACCTTC.

The chain recombines TRBV4-1 with TRBJ2-1, with 8 bases fitting TRBD2. The V and J ends lost 1 base and 8 bases, in that order; junction bases with no gene match: 13. CDR3 length equals 17 residues. The germline V gene has CDR1 MGHRA and CDR2 YSYEKL. CDR3 nucleotide sequence: TGCGCCAGCAGCCAAGGAGAACTAGCGGCCCTTATCTATGAGCAGTTCTTC. Amino acids: CASSQGELAALIYEQFF.

The rearrangement uses TRBV5-6 and TRBJ2-5; tentative D call: TRBD1 (6 bases). CDR3 length equals 13 residues. Trimming removed 0 bases at V and 5 bases at J, with 8 bases between. CDR1 and CDR2 (germline): SGHDT, YYEEEE. CDR3 nucleotide sequence: TGTGCCAGCAGCTTGGTGGGGGCGGAGACCCAGTACTTC. This sequence encodes CASSLVGAETQYF.

This chain connects TRBV11-2 to TRBJ2-7; 7 bases agree with TRBD1. J lost 4 bases, V lost 4 bases, and 4 bases had no gene match. Germline values: CDR1 SGHAT, CDR2 FQNNGV. The CDR3 runs 13 residues. CDR3 sequence: CASSSRQGYEQYF. CDR3 nucleotides: TGTGCCAGCAGCTCTCGACAGGGTTACGAGCAGTACTTC.

The chain uses TRBV4-2 and TRBJ1-1, with TRBD1 matching over 7 bases. CDR3 size: 15 residues. Germline V gene sequence: CDR1 LGHNA, CDR2 YNFKEQ. V lost 4 bases, J lost 3 bases, and 8 bases stayed unmatched. The CDR3 bases are TGTGCCAGCAGCCCCGAGGGACAGACGTACACTGAAGCTTTCTTT. This translates into CASSPEGQTYTEAFF.

This rearrangement joins TRBV5-1 to TRBJ2-5, with a tentative D call TRBD1 (6 bases). V lost 1 base, J lost 4 bases, and 17 bases lay in between. This CDR3 has 16 amino acids. CDR1 SGHRS and CDR2 YFSETQ come from the germline V gene. CDR3 sequence: CASSLTNTGFRETQYF. The DNA for the CDR3 is TGCGCCAGCAGCTTGACTAACACAGGGTTTCGAGAGACCCAGTACTTC. The whole variable domain, filled in from reference TRBV5-1 and TRBJ2-5, reads KAGVTQTPRYLIKTRGQQVTLSCSPISGHRSVSWYQQTPGQGLQFLFEYFSETQRNKGNFPGRFSGRQFSNSRSEMNVSTLELGDSALYLCASSLTNTGFRETQYFGPGTRLLVL.

This chain connects TRBV5-1 to TRBJ1-5; 8 nucleotides align to TRBD1. The V and J ends lost 4 bases and 2 bases, in that order; junction bases with no gene match: 11. The CDR3 extends over 17 amino acids. Germline V gives CDR1 SGHRS, CDR2 YFSETQ. CDR3 loop: CASSPEPSGQGNQPQHF. The CDR3 coding sequence is TGCGCCAGCAGCCCTGAACCCTCGGGACAGGGCAATCAGCCCCAGCATTTT. Using reference TRBV5-1 and TRBJ1-5 for the parts outside the CDR3, the full variable domain is KAGVTQTPRYLIKTRGQQVTLSCSPISGHRSVSWYQQTPGQGLQFLFEYFSETQRNKGNFPGRFSGRQFSNSRSEMNVSTLELGDSALYLCASSPEPSGQGNQPQHFGDGTRLSIL.

This clone has a handful of counts. The chain has TRBV28 and TRBJ2-7, with D maybe TRBD1 (6 bases). CDR1 and CDR2 (germline): MDHEN, SYDVKM. The germline V and J ends were trimmed by 10 bases and 2 bases, with 12 bases remaining between them. This CDR3 is built from 12 residues. The CDR3 region has the DNA TGTGCCATCAAAGGGGACACCTACGAGCAGTACTTC. The encoded protein is CAIKGDTYEQYF.

This clone has just a few counts. The V and J genes are TRBV9 and TRBJ1-4; D might be TRBD1 (5 bases). Germline CDR1 and CDR2: SGDLS and YYNGEE. Trimming pared 3 bases from V and 1 base from J, leaving 13 bases between. The CDR3 is made up of 16 amino acids. The CDR3 coding sequence is TGTGCCAGCAGCGGGTCCCGGGGGGAAACTAATGAAAAACTGTTTTTT. Translated, it gives CASSGSRGETNEKLFF. The variable domain in full, completed from reference TRBV9 and TRBJ1-4, reads DSGVTQTPKHLITATGQRVTLRCSPRSGDLSVYWYQQSLDQGLQFLIQYYNGEERAKGNILERFSAQQFPDLHSELNLSSLELGDSALYFCASSGSRGETNEKLFFGSGTQLSVL.

The chain employs TRBV7-9 and TRBJ2-7, with a weak D call TRBD2 (6 bases). The CDR3 spans 14 residues. Germline assignment: CDR1 SEHNR and CDR2 FQNEAQ (reference sequence). Trimming cost V 5 bases and J 0 bases, with 11 bases left between them. CDR3: CASSTGRASYEQYF. CDR3 in DNA: TGTGCCAGCAGCACCGGGAGAGCCTCCTACGAGCAGTACTTC.

V gene TRBV7-9 combines with J gene TRBJ1-1; TRBD1 aligns across 9 bases. The trim removed 4 bases at V and 4 bases at J, leaving 4 bases unmatched. CDR1 and CDR2 (germline): SEHNR, FQNEAQ (reference sequence). The CDR3 length is 14 residues. The DNA of the CDR3 is TGTGCCAGCAGCTCCGGGACAGGGAGCACTGAAGCTTTCTTT. This codes for CASSSGTGSTEAFF. The whole variable domain, remainder taken from reference TRBV7-9 and TRBJ1-1, is DTGVSQNPRHKITKRGQNVTFRCDPISEHNRLYWYRQTLGQGPEFLTYFQNEAQLEKSRLLSDRFSAERPKGSFSTLEIQRTEQGDSAMYLCASSSGTGSTEAFFGQGTRLTVV.

V is TRBV7-8 and J is TRBJ1-4; 10 positions agree with TRBD1. V was clipped by 5 bases and J by 2 bases; unmatched bases: 5. The CDR3 runs 16 residues. CDR1 is SGHVS and CDR2 is FQNEAQ in the germline V gene. The chain's CDR3 is CASSLGQGGTNEKLFF. CDR3 DNA sequence: TGTGCCAGCAGCCTAGGACAGGGGGGGACTAATGAAAAACTGTTTTTT.

This sequence joins TRBV25-1 and TRBJ2-3, with D hard to call. The CDR3 totals 12 residues. Germline-derived CDR1 and CDR2 are MGHDK and SYGVNS. Trimming shortened V by 4 bases and J by 5 bases, and 7 bases separated the two germline ends. This CDR3 reads CASSAGRDTQYF. The CDR3 DNA follows: TGTGCCAGCAGTGCAGGAAGAGATACGCAGTATTTT.

This chain joins TRBV27 and TRBJ1-2, with TRBD1 matching 7 bases. The junction had 13 bases not matched to a gene; V was cut back by 8 bases and J by 4 bases. CDR1 and CDR2 from the germline V gene are MNHEY and SMNVEV (reference sequence). CDR3 size: 15 residues. CDR3 nucleotides: TGTGCCAGCTCCCCCCTAACAGGGGAGGGCTATGGCTACACCTTC. Translated: CASSPLTGEGYGYTF.

This clone occurred a few times. The CDR3 DNA reads as TGTGCCAGCTCACCCGCCGACCATCAGCCCCAGCATTTT. Its translation is CASSPADHQPQHF. V and J are TRBV18 and TRBJ1-5; D is uncertain. The CDR3 runs to 13 residues. V was pared by 3 bases and J by 5 bases, with 8 bases between. In germline, CDR1 is KGHSH, CDR2 LQKENI.

The chain employs TRBV11-3 and TRBJ1-4; TRBD1 might be the D (5 bases). The germline V gene encodes CDR1 SGHNT and CDR2 YENEEA. The germline V and J ends were trimmed by 5 bases and 11 bases, with 21 bases remaining between them. The CDR3 spans 15 residues. The CDR3 nucleotides read TGTGCCAGCAGCGTTACCGGGACGACTCTTGGGAAACTGTTTTTT. Protein: CASSVTGTTLGKLFF.

This rearrangement joins TRBV4-1 to TRBJ2-1; D gene uncertain. V was trimmed by 4 bases and J by 8 bases, leaving 15 bases between them. The V gene's germline CDR1 is MGHRA and CDR2 YSYEKL. The CDR3 runs to 14 residues. The CDR3 DNA reads as TGCGCCAGCAGCCGAGGAACCCTCACCCATGAGCAGTTCTTC. Its protein is CASSRGTLTHEQFF.

The chain recombines TRBV4-1 with TRBJ2-5; D is perhaps TRBD1 or TRBD2 (6 bases each). V lost 1 base, J lost 7 bases, and 16 bases lay in between. Germline V lookup: CDR1 MGHRA, CDR2 YSYEKL. CDR3 size: 15 residues. CDR3 sequence (DNA): TGCGCCAGCAGCCAAGTACTAGCCTCAGGGGTGACCCAGTACTTC. The encoded protein is CASSQVLASGVTQYF.

The rearrangement links TRBV4-3 to TRBJ1-4; TRBD1 agrees at 11 bases. V lost 8 bases and J lost 8; bases outside the gene matches: 4. Germline assignment: CDR1 LGHNA and CDR2 YSLEER. The CDR3 runs to 13 residues. The CDR3 nucleotides read TGCGCCAGCGGAAGGGACAGGGGGGAAAAACTGTTTTTT. This codes for CASGRDRGEKLFF.